A single T cell receptor (beta chain) is shown here with its context. The data were obtained in a study of cytomegalovirus exposure and HLA in healthy donors. The CDR3 has 13 residues. Trimming cost V 5 bases and J 8 bases; bases outside gene matches: 7. Looked up from germline, CDR1 is WNHNN and CDR2 is SYGVQD (reference sequence). The PCR used 60 Vbeta and 13 Jbeta primers. Sequencing was performed with immunoSEQ multiplex PCR; in TCRdb, only in-frame clones are kept and a portion is missing. Of about 130,000 clones listed, roughly 79% are singletons. Source material: PBMCs. The origin of this receptor is a man younger than 30 in good health and CMV-seronegative. The chain employs TRBV10-1 and TRBJ1-2, with 8 nucleotides matching TRBD1. CDR3 DNA: TGCGCCAGCAGTCCGGACAGGGCAAGCGGCTACACCTTC. It specifies CASSPDRASGYTF.